Listed below are T cell receptor beta chains from one sample, sequenced in a study of blood T cell repertoires in COVID-19. Sequencing was performed with immunoSEQ multiplex PCR; in TCRdb, only in-frame clones are kept and a portion is missing. The sample includes hundreds of thousands of clones, approximately 91% of them seen just once. The specimen sequenced was peripheral blood. These receptors all stem from a woman between 50 and 59 years old with COVID-19, enrolled during active disease. Each CDR3 is given with its conserved first and last residue. Fields, in order: clone size, J gene, V gene, CDR3 length, D gene, CDR3 protein, CDR3 DNA. The D gene is left open where the match is weak. The size entry is marked missing in some rows and otherwise reads once, few, many or a size class.

clone_size: NA; j_call: TRBJ2-3; v_call: TRBV5-1; cdr3_length: 16; d_call: TRBD2; cdr3_aa: CASRPLLAGSTDTQYF; cdr3_nt: TGCGCCAGTCGACCCCTGCTAGCGGGGAGTACAGATACGCAGTATTTT
clone_size: NA; j_call: TRBJ1-2; v_call: TRBV28; cdr3_length: 13; d_call: NA; cdr3_aa: CASIQGTDYGYTF; cdr3_nt: TGTGCCAGCATACAGGGAACTGACTATGGCTACACCTTC
clone_size: NA; j_call: TRBJ2-7; v_call: TRBV7-9; cdr3_length: 13; d_call: TRBD1; cdr3_aa: CASSLGTGYEQYF; cdr3_nt: TGTGCCAGCAGCTTAGGGACAGGTTACGAGCAGTACTTC
clone_size: once; j_call: TRBJ2-7; v_call: TRBV7-2; cdr3_length: 16; d_call: TRBD2; cdr3_aa: CASSLKWGLVSYEQYF; cdr3_nt: TGTGCCAGCAGCTTAAAGTGGGGACTAGTCTCCTACGAGCAGTACTTC
clone_size: NA; j_call: TRBJ1-2; v_call: TRBV11-2; cdr3_length: 15; d_call: NA; cdr3_aa: CASSLGLISNYGYTF; cdr3_nt: TGTGCCAGCAGCTTAGGACTCATTTCTAACTATGGCTACACCTTC
clone_size: NA; j_call: TRBJ1-1; v_call: TRBV14; cdr3_length: 12; d_call: NA; cdr3_aa: CASSQISVEAFF; cdr3_nt: TGTGCCAGCAGCCAGATCAGTGTTGAAGCTTTCTTT
clone_size: NA; j_call: TRBJ2-1; v_call: TRBV4-2; cdr3_length: 13; d_call: TRBD2; cdr3_aa: CASSQDLSAGRIF; cdr3_nt: TGTGCCAGCAGCCAAGATCTATCAGCGGGGAGGATCTTC
clone_size: NA; j_call: TRBJ2-1; v_call: TRBV27; cdr3_length: 14; d_call: NA; cdr3_aa: CASSLFSYPGEQFF; cdr3_nt: TGTGCCAGCAGTTTATTCAGCTACCCGGGGGAGCAGTTCTTC
clone_size: NA; j_call: TRBJ1-1; v_call: TRBV5-5; cdr3_length: 13; d_call: TRBD1; cdr3_aa: CASSQSGTAEAFF; cdr3_nt: TGTGCCAGCAGTCAGAGTGGGACAGCTGAAGCTTTCTTT
clone_size: NA; j_call: TRBJ1-2; v_call: TRBV5-4; cdr3_length: 15; d_call: TRBD1; cdr3_aa: CASSPGQGLDYGYTF; cdr3_nt: TGTGCCAGCAGCCCCGGACAGGGGTTGGACTATGGCTACACCTTC
clone_size: NA; j_call: TRBJ1-2; v_call: TRBV5-6; cdr3_length: 17; d_call: TRBD1; cdr3_aa: CASSVPGQGMGYYGYTF; cdr3_nt: TGTGCCAGCAGCGTTCCGGGACAGGGAATGGGCTACTATGGCTACACCTTC
clone_size: few; j_call: TRBJ1-6; v_call: TRBV7-9; cdr3_length: 18; d_call: NA; cdr3_aa: CASSLSARQGQANSPLHF; cdr3_nt: TGTGCCAGCAGCTTGTCAGCTCGCCAGGGGCAGGCCAATTCACCCCTCCACTTT
clone_size: NA; j_call: TRBJ1-2; v_call: TRBV5-1; cdr3_length: 13; d_call: TRBD1; cdr3_aa: CASSFDREGGYTF; cdr3_nt: TGCGCCAGCAGCTTTGACAGGGAAGGGGGCTACACCTTC
clone_size: NA; j_call: TRBJ2-7; v_call: TRBV11-2; cdr3_length: 14; d_call: NA; cdr3_aa: CASSPLGDSYEQYF; cdr3_nt: TGTGCCAGCAGCCCTTTGGGCGATTCCTACGAGCAGTACTTC
clone_size: NA; j_call: TRBJ2-7; v_call: TRBV5-4; cdr3_length: 13; d_call: NA; cdr3_aa: CASSPTGAYEQYF; cdr3_nt: TGTGCCAGCAGCCCTACCGGAGCCTACGAGCAGTACTTC
clone_size: NA; j_call: TRBJ2-7; v_call: TRBV10-2; cdr3_length: 16; d_call: TRBD2; cdr3_aa: CASSGTSGGPGDEQYF; cdr3_nt: TGCGCCAGCAGTGGGACTAGCGGGGGCCCAGGCGACGAGCAGTACTTC
clone_size: NA; j_call: TRBJ2-3; v_call: TRBV6-1; cdr3_length: 16; d_call: NA; cdr3_aa: CASSEAWGPGRDTQYF; cdr3_nt: TGTGCCAGCAGTGAAGCCTGGGGCCCTGGTCGCGATACGCAGTATTTT
clone_size: NA; j_call: TRBJ1-4; v_call: TRBV19; cdr3_length: 15; d_call: TRBD1; cdr3_aa: CASSIDRQGWEKLFF; cdr3_nt: TGTGCCAGTAGTATAGATCGACAGGGCTGGGAAAAACTGTTTTTT
clone_size: once; j_call: TRBJ2-3; v_call: TRBV7-9; cdr3_length: 13; d_call: NA; cdr3_aa: CASSSPSRDTQYF; cdr3_nt: TGTGCCAGCAGCTCCCCGTCTCGAGATACGCAGTATTTT
clone_size: NA; j_call: TRBJ2-3; v_call: TRBV24-1; cdr3_length: 16; d_call: TRBD2; cdr3_aa: CATQGLAGGSTDTQYF; cdr3_nt: TGTGCCACCCAAGGACTAGCGGGGGGATCCACAGATACGCAGTATTTT
clone_size: NA; j_call: TRBJ2-1; v_call: TRBV18; cdr3_length: 19; d_call: NA; cdr3_aa: CASSPSPPKGVGSYNEQFF; cdr3_nt: TGTGCCAGCTCACCCTCCCCACCAAAAGGGGTTGGTTCCTACAATGAGCAGTTCTTC
clone_size: once; j_call: TRBJ1-1; v_call: TRBV7-8; cdr3_length: 14; d_call: TRBD1; cdr3_aa: CASSPFTGGTEAFF; cdr3_nt: TGTGCCAGCAGCCCGTTCACAGGGGGCACTGAAGCTTTCTTT
clone_size: NA; j_call: TRBJ2-2; v_call: TRBV19; cdr3_length: 14; d_call: NA; cdr3_aa: CACTGTMNTGELFF; cdr3_nt: TGTGCCTGCACCGGGACAATGAACACCGGGGAGCTGTTTTTT
clone_size: NA; j_call: TRBJ1-2; v_call: TRBV6-6; cdr3_length: 13; d_call: NA; cdr3_aa: CASSNGFSYGYTF; cdr3_nt: TGTGCCAGCAGCAATGGCTTCAGCTATGGCTACACCTTC
clone_size: NA; j_call: TRBJ1-2; v_call: TRBV4-1; cdr3_length: 21; d_call: TRBD1; cdr3_aa: CASSRILGFGQGDQANYGYTF; cdr3_nt: TGCGCCAGCAGCCGGATTTTAGGGTTCGGACAGGGTGATCAAGCTAACTATGGCTACACCTTC
clone_size: NA; j_call: TRBJ2-7; v_call: TRBV19; cdr3_length: 14; d_call: TRBD1; cdr3_aa: CASSRQGVSYEQYF; cdr3_nt: TGTGCCAGTAGTAGACAGGGAGTTTCCTACGAGCAGTACTTC
clone_size: NA; j_call: TRBJ1-2; v_call: TRBV6-5; cdr3_length: 14; d_call: NA; cdr3_aa: CASSLDSSWYGYTF; cdr3_nt: TGTGCCAGCAGTCTCGACAGTAGTTGGTATGGCTACACCTTC
clone_size: NA; j_call: TRBJ1-6; v_call: TRBV18; cdr3_length: 15; d_call: NA; cdr3_aa: CASSPQGANNSPLHF; cdr3_nt: TGTGCCAGCTCACCACAGGGAGCAAACAATTCACCCCTCCACTTT
clone_size: NA; j_call: TRBJ1-2; v_call: TRBV3-1/TRBV3-2; cdr3_length: 16; d_call: TRBD1; cdr3_aa: CASSQGSQGPLYGYTF; cdr3_nt: TGTGCCAGCAGCCAAGGATCACAGGGGCCACTCTATGGCTACACCTTC
clone_size: few; j_call: TRBJ2-2; v_call: TRBV7-9; cdr3_length: 15; d_call: NA; cdr3_aa: CASSAAGPNTGELFF; cdr3_nt: TGTGCCAGCAGCGCCGCGGGGCCGAACACCGGGGAGCTGTTTTTT
clone_size: NA; j_call: TRBJ2-3; v_call: TRBV19; cdr3_length: 14; d_call: TRBD1; cdr3_aa: CASSGLGQRDTQYF; cdr3_nt: TGTGCCAGTAGCGGACTGGGACAGAGAGATACGCAGTATTTT
clone_size: NA; j_call: TRBJ2-2; v_call: TRBV24-1; cdr3_length: 15; d_call: TRBD2; cdr3_aa: CATSDPAGLTGELFF; cdr3_nt: TGTGCCACCAGTGATCCAGCGGGGCTCACCGGGGAGCTGTTTTTT
clone_size: NA; j_call: TRBJ1-1; v_call: TRBV6-5; cdr3_length: 16; d_call: TRBD1; cdr3_aa: CASSYIRTGGRGEAFF; cdr3_nt: TGTGCCAGCAGTTACATAAGGACAGGGGGCAGGGGTGAAGCTTTCTTT
clone_size: NA; j_call: TRBJ1-4; v_call: TRBV5-1; cdr3_length: 14; d_call: NA; cdr3_aa: CASSLDNDLEKLFF; cdr3_nt: TGCGCCAGCAGTCTAGATAATGACTTGGAAAAACTGTTTTTT
clone_size: NA; j_call: TRBJ1-2; v_call: TRBV10-2; cdr3_length: 15; d_call: NA; cdr3_aa: CASSPGTSGTYGYTF; cdr3_nt: TGCGCCAGCAGTCCCGGGACATCAGGAACCTATGGCTACACCTTC
clone_size: NA; j_call: TRBJ2-1; v_call: TRBV5-1; cdr3_length: 14; d_call: NA; cdr3_aa: CASSPSYPGSEQFF; cdr3_nt: TGCGCCAGCAGCCCATCCTACCCGGGAAGCGAGCAGTTCTTC
clone_size: NA; j_call: TRBJ2-1; v_call: TRBV19; cdr3_length: 15; d_call: TRBD1; cdr3_aa: CASTPTGITYNEQFF; cdr3_nt: TGTGCCAGTACCCCGACAGGGATAACCTACAATGAGCAGTTCTTC
clone_size: NA; j_call: TRBJ2-5; v_call: TRBV9; cdr3_length: 14; d_call: TRBD2; cdr3_aa: CASSPGGISETQYF; cdr3_nt: TGTGCCAGCAGCCCGGGGGGGATTTCAGAGACCCAGTACTTC
clone_size: once; j_call: TRBJ2-1; v_call: TRBV5-1; cdr3_length: 15; d_call: TRBD2; cdr3_aa: CASSLVSGGLGEQFF; cdr3_nt: TGCGCCAGCAGCTTGGTTAGCGGGGGCCTAGGGGAGCAGTTCTTC
clone_size: NA; j_call: TRBJ2-7; v_call: TRBV5-5; cdr3_length: 14; d_call: TRBD2; cdr3_aa: CASSFQAGAYEQYF; cdr3_nt: TGTGCCAGCAGCTTCCAAGCGGGGGCCTACGAGCAGTACTTC
clone_size: NA; j_call: TRBJ1-3; v_call: TRBV30; cdr3_length: 14; d_call: NA; cdr3_aa: CAYQSPDTRNTIYF; cdr3_nt: TGTGCCTACCAAAGCCCTGATACCCGAAACACCATATATTTT
clone_size: NA; j_call: TRBJ1-5; v_call: TRBV30; cdr3_length: 14; d_call: TRBD1; cdr3_aa: CAWSRDRNNQPQHF; cdr3_nt: TGTGCCTGGAGCCGGGACAGGAACAATCAGCCCCAGCATTTT
clone_size: NA; j_call: TRBJ1-1; v_call: TRBV5-1; cdr3_length: 14; d_call: TRBD1; cdr3_aa: CASSAGQVETEAFF; cdr3_nt: TGCGCCAGCAGCGCAGGACAGGTCGAGACTGAAGCTTTCTTT
clone_size: NA; j_call: TRBJ2-3; v_call: TRBV6-2/TRBV6-3; cdr3_length: 14; d_call: TRBD2; cdr3_aa: CASSPGLASDTQYF; cdr3_nt: TGTGCCAGCAGTCCGGGACTAGCGTCTGATACGCAGTATTTT
clone_size: NA; j_call: TRBJ2-3; v_call: TRBV11-3; cdr3_length: 14; d_call: NA; cdr3_aa: CASSLRTGQDTQYF; cdr3_nt: TGTGCCAGCAGCTTACGAACAGGGCAAGATACGCAGTATTTT
clone_size: NA; j_call: TRBJ1-5; v_call: TRBV19; cdr3_length: 14; d_call: NA; cdr3_aa: CASSRVSGSQPQHF; cdr3_nt: TGTGCCAGTAGTAGGGTTTCGGGGAGCCAGCCCCAGCATTTT